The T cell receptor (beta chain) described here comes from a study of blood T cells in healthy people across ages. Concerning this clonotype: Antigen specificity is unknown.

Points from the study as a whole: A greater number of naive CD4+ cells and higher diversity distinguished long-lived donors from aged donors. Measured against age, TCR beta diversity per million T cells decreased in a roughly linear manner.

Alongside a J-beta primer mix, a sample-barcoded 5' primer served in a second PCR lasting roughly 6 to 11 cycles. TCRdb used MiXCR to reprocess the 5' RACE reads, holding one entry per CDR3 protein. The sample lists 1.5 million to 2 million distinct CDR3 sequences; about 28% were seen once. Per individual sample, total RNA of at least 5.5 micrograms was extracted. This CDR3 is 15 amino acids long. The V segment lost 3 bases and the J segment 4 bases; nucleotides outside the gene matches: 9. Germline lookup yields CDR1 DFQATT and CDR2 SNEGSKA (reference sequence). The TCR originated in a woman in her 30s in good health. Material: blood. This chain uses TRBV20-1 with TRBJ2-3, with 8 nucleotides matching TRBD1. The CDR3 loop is CSASDGQGGADTQYF. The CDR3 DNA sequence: TGCAGTGCTAGCGATGGACAGGGTGGCGCAGATACGCAGTATTTT.